A selection of T cell receptor beta chains follows, all from one sample in a study of shared clonotypes between healthy human individuals. The protocol was immunoSEQ multiplex PCR, while the TCRdb copy is restricted to in-frame clones and leaves out a portion. The profile shows about 2 million clones, less than 95% of them singletons. The sample consisted of naive CD8+ T cells sorted from blood. Every receptor here comes from a man aged 18 to 30 in good health. Both conserved end residues are part of each CDR3. The D gene is left open where the match is weak. Part of the rows lack a size; the others show once, few, many or a class for expanded clones.

d_call,v_call,j_call,clone_size,cdr3_aa,cdr3_nt
TRBD1,TRBV5-4,TRBJ2-2,NA,CASSETGKYTGELFF,TGTGCCAGCAGCGAGACAGGGAAGTACACCGGGGAGCTGTTTTTT
NA,TRBV4-3,TRBJ1-4,NA,CASSQAGGGEKLFF,TGCGCCAGCAGCCAAGCGGGGGGTGGGGAAAAACTGTTTTTT
TRBD2,TRBV11-2,TRBJ2-5,NA,CASSLDGLAGGETQYF,TGTGCCAGCAGCTTAGACGGGCTAGCGGGTGGAGAGACCCAGTACTTC
TRBD2,TRBV27,TRBJ2-5,NA,CASSLSLAGGEETQYF,TGTGCCAGCAGTTTAAGTCTAGCGGGGGGGGAAGAGACCCAGTACTTC
TRBD1,TRBV4-1,TRBJ2-7,NA,CASSQGAGTGGGSYEQYF,TGCGCCAGCAGCCAAGGAGCGGGGACAGGGGGCGGGTCCTACGAGCAGTACTTC
NA,TRBV5-6,TRBJ1-1,NA,CASSLGGLAAFF,TGTGCCAGCAGCTTGGGGGGTTTGGCGGCTTTCTTT
NA,TRBV5-4,TRBJ2-7,NA,CASSSPGHASWRERDEQYF,TGTGCCAGCAGTTCTCCGGGACACGCTTCGTGGCGGGAGCGGGACGAGCAGTACTTC
NA,TRBV7-9,TRBJ2-7,once,CASTPGRGYEQYF,TGTGCCAGCACCCCTGGCAGGGGCTACGAGCAGTACTTC
NA,TRBV10-3,TRBJ2-7,NA,CAISEPRGREQYF,TGTGCCATCAGTGAGCCCAGGGGCCGGGAGCAGTACTTC
NA,TRBV7-9,TRBJ2-7,NA,CASSSGLYHEQYF,TGTGCCAGCAGCTCTGGACTCTACCACGAGCAGTACTTC
NA,TRBV5-4,TRBJ2-7,NA,CASSLEHEQYF,TGTGCCAGCAGCTTGGAGCACGAGCAGTACTTC
TRBD2,TRBV2,TRBJ2-2,NA,CASSHPPGLAGGPDTGELFF,TGTGCCAGCAGTCACCCTCCGGGACTAGCGGGAGGGCCCGACACCGGGGAGCTGTTTTTT
TRBD1,TRBV5-6,TRBJ2-7,NA,CASSPLTGTNEQYF,TGTGCCAGCAGCCCATTGACAGGGACCAACGAGCAGTACTTC
NA,TRBV7-9,TRBJ1-4,NA,CASSLSDFTTNEKLFF,TGTGCCAGCAGCTTATCCGATTTTACAACTAATGAAAAACTGTTTTTT
NA,TRBV7-8,TRBJ2-7,once,CASSLEWTTTYEQYF,TGTGCCAGCAGCTTAGAATGGACTACCACCTACGAGCAGTACTTC
NA,TRBV21-1,TRBJ2-1,NA,CASSSGTSGRAPRFGEQFF,TGTGCCAGCAGCTCCGGGACTAGCGGGAGGGCCCCCCGGTTCGGTGAGCAGTTCTTC
TRBD1,TRBV7-2,TRBJ2-7,NA,CASRDGQGGSYEQYF,TGTGCCAGCAGAGATGGACAGGGAGGCTCCTACGAGCAGTACTTC
NA,TRBV11-2,TRBJ2-1,NA,CASSLVARNEQFF,TGTGCCAGCAGCTTAGTTGCCCGCAATGAGCAGTTCTTC
NA,TRBV27,TRBJ2-3,NA,CASTGGDTQYF,TGTGCCAGCACAGGAGGAGATACGCAGTATTTT
NA,TRBV7-7,TRBJ1-1,NA,CASSLAPNTEAFF,TGTGCTAGCAGCTTAGCCCCGAACACTGAAGCTTTCTTT
NA,TRBV6-5,TRBJ2-1,NA,CASSFFLRDGNEQFF,TGTGCCAGCAGTTTCTTCCTCCGGGACGGCAATGAGCAGTTCTTC
NA,TRBV27,TRBJ1-2,NA,CASSGRIWDGANYGYTF,TGTGCCAGCAGCGGCAGGATCTGGGACGGAGCTAACTATGGCTACACCTTC
NA,TRBV6-5,TRBJ2-7,NA,CASSYSPGVGEQYF,TGTGCCAGCAGTTACTCGCCAGGGGTGGGCGAGCAGTACTTC
TRBD1,TRBV7-9,TRBJ1-3,NA,CASSLGDRGPTIYF,TGTGCCAGCAGCCTTGGAGACAGGGGGCCCACCATATATTTT
NA,TRBV23-1,TRBJ2-3,NA,CASSPRHTDTQYF,TGCGCCAGCAGTCCCCGGCACACAGATACGCAGTATTTT
NA,TRBV6-5,TRBJ2-5,NA,CASSLTGWAQETQYF,TGTGCCAGCAGTTTGACAGGATGGGCCCAAGAGACCCAGTACTTC
NA,TRBV4-3,TRBJ2-3,NA,CASSQGADTQYF,TGCGCCAGCAGCCAAGGGGCAGATACGCAGTATTTT
NA,TRBV30,TRBJ2-3,NA,CAWEVAAGGTQYF,TGTGCCTGGGAGGTGGCAGCCGGGGGTACGCAGTATTTT
NA,TRBV27,TRBJ1-2,NA,CASSLFRDPSDGYTF,TGTGCCAGCAGTTTATTCAGGGACCCGAGTGATGGCTACACCTTC
TRBD1,TRBV7-2,TRBJ2-7,once,CASSLGDSLYF,TGTGCCAGCAGCTTAGGGGACAGTCTGTACTTC
NA,TRBV5-1,TRBJ1-2,NA,CASSLGLNYGYTF,TGCGCCAGCAGTCTCGGCCTTAACTATGGCTACACCTTC
TRBD1,TRBV7-9,TRBJ1-2,NA,CASSFQGAEGNYGYTF,TGTGCCAGCAGCTTTCAGGGGGCTGAGGGTAACTATGGCTACACCTTC
TRBD1,TRBV7-9,TRBJ1-4,NA,CASTSRQGRGAEKLFF,TGTGCCAGCACCTCGCGACAGGGGAGGGGGGCAGAAAAACTGTTTTTT
NA,TRBV27,TRBJ1-6,few,CASRKGVPGDPLHF,TGTGCCAGCAGAAAGGGAGTCCCAGGGGACCCCCTCCACTTT
TRBD1,TRBV5-4,TRBJ2-7,once,CASSTPDRGYEQYF,TGTGCCAGCAGCACGCCGGACAGGGGCTACGAGCAGTACTTC
NA,TRBV9,TRBJ2-2,NA,CASSVDGAGELFF,TGTGCCAGCAGCGTTGACGGGGCCGGGGAGCTGTTTTTT
NA,TRBV5-1,TRBJ2-7,NA,CASSLAAGNEQYF,TGCGCCAGCAGCTTGGCCGCGGGGAACGAGCAGTACTTC
NA,TRBV25-1,TRBJ1-2,NA,CASSELGDYGYTF,TGTGCCAGCAGTGAATTAGGTGACTATGGCTACACCTTC
NA,TRBV5-1,TRBJ2-7,NA,CASSPTGTEQYF,TGCGCCAGCAGCCCCACCGGGACCGAGCAGTACTTC
NA,TRBV30,TRBJ1-5,NA,CAWEPGFASNQPQHF,TGTGCCTGGGAACCAGGGTTTGCGAGCAATCAGCCCCAGCATTTT
NA,TRBV30,TRBJ1-2,NA,CAWSVGALDYGYTF,TGTGCCTGGAGTGTGGGGGCACTGGACTATGGCTACACCTTC
TRBD2,TRBV7-2,TRBJ2-7,NA,CASSPRTSGSSYEQYF,TGTGCCAGCAGCCCACGGACTAGCGGGAGTTCCTACGAGCAGTACTTC
NA,TRBV7-9,TRBJ1-1,NA,CASSYPLGPRAFF,TGTGCCAGCAGCTACCCCCTGGGACCCAGAGCTTTCTTT
TRBD1,TRBV2,TRBJ2-7,NA,CASIGTVSYEQYF,TGTGCCAGCATTGGGACAGTCTCCTACGAGCAGTACTTC
TRBD1,TRBV28,TRBJ1-1,NA,CASRTQGGNTEAFF,TGTGCCAGCAGGACCCAGGGGGGGAACACTGAAGCTTTCTTT
NA,TRBV9,TRBJ1-5,NA,CASSSTELSQPQHF,TGTGCCAGCAGCTCGACCGAATTAAGTCAGCCCCAGCATTTT
NA,TRBV2,TRBJ1-1,once,CASSLSAPEAFF,TGTGCCAGCAGTCTTTCGGCCCCTGAAGCTTTCTTT
NA,TRBV28,TRBJ1-6,NA,CASSLRGGNSPLHF,TGTGCCAGCAGTCTGAGGGGTGGGAATTCACCCCTCCACTTT
NA,TRBV30,TRBJ1-5,NA,CAWSVTQDQPQHF,TGTGCCTGGAGTGTCACCCAGGACCAGCCCCAGCATTTT
NA,TRBV4-1,TRBJ2-2,NA,CASSHPSSENTGELFF,TGCGCCAGCAGCCACCCCTCGTCGGAGAACACCGGGGAGCTGTTTTTT
NA,TRBV7-2,TRBJ2-7,NA,CASSPGLRYEQYF,TGTGCCAGCAGCCCGGGACTGAGATACGAGCAGTACTTC
NA,TRBV4-3,TRBJ2-1,NA,CASSQAAVDNEQFF,TGCGCCAGCAGCCAAGCAGCGGTAGACAATGAGCAGTTCTTC
NA,TRBV5-6,TRBJ2-7,once,CASSLVGFTSYEQYF,TGTGCCAGCAGTCTCGTCGGGTTCACATCTTACGAGCAGTACTTC
NA,TRBV13,TRBJ2-7,NA,CASSFYQGSEQYF,TGTGCCAGCAGCTTCTACCAGGGCTCCGAGCAGTACTTC
TRBD2,TRBV2,TRBJ2-7,NA,CASLRLAGGSDEQYF,TGTGCCAGCCTACGACTAGCGGGAGGCTCTGACGAGCAGTACTTC
TRBD1,TRBV6-4,TRBJ1-1,NA,CASSPTGVAEAFF,TGTGCCAGCAGTCCGACAGGGGTTGCTGAAGCTTTCTTT
TRBD1,TRBV14,TRBJ2-5,NA,CASSQGVSRTGVGETQYF,TGTGCCAGCAGCCAAGGGGTTTCCAGGACAGGGGTTGGTGAGACCCAGTACTTC